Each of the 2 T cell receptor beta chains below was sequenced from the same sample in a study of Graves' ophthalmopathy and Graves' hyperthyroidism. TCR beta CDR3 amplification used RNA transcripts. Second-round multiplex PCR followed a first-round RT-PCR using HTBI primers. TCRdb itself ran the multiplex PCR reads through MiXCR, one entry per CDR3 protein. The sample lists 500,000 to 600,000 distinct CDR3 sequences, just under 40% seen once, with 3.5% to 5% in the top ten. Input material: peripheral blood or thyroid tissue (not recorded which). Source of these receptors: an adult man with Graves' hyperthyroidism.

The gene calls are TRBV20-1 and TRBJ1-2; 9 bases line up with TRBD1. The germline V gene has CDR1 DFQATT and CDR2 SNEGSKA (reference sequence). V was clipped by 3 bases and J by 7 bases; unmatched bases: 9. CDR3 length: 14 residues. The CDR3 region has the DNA TGCAGTGCTAGTGATGCGGGACAGGGAATTGGCTACACCTTC. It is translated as CSASDAGQGIGYTF.

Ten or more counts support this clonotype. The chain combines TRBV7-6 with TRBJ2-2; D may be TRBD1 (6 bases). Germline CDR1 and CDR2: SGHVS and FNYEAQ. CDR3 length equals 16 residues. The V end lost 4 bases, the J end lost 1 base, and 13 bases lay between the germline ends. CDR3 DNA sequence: TGTGCCAGCAGCTCCCCCGCGACAGGGAACACCGGGGAGCTGTTTTTT. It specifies CASSSPATGNTGELFF.